Listed below are T cell receptor beta chains from one sample, sequenced in a study of CD8 T cells in ankylosing spondylitis. Using its own MiXCR run on the 5' RACE reads, TCRdb lists one record per CDR3 protein. The repertoire holds about 340,000 distinct CDR3 sequences, 20% seen once, with roughly 13% in the top ten. Sequencing used blood, either unsorted or a sorted T cell fraction (not recorded which). These receptors all come from a male donor with ankylosing spondylitis or in good health (not recorded which). The CDR3 runs from the conserved cysteine through the conserved F or W. A D gene is named only where the DNA matches it firmly. Not all rows give a size; the values are once, few, many and, for expanded clones, a class.

j_call v_call clone_size d_call cdr3_nt cdr3_aa
TRBJ1-1 TRBV7-8 few TRBD1 TGTGCCAGCAGCAACCGTGGACAGGGTAACACTGAAGCTTTCTTT CASSNRGQGNTEAFF
TRBJ2-1 TRBV7-9 . TRBD2 TGTGCCAGCAGCTGGACTAGCGGGGGGGCCTACAATGAGCAGTTCTTC CASSWTSGGAYNEQFF
TRBJ2-7 TRBV12-3/TRBV12-4 . . TGTGCCAGGATCAAGACGGACCGCTCCTACGAGCAGTACTTC CARIKTDRSYEQYF
TRBJ1-5 TRBV7-8 few . TGTGCCAGCAGCTTAGGTTCGACAGGACGTGGGCCCCAGCATTTT CASSLGSTGRGPQHF
TRBJ2-5 TRBV3-1 few . TGTGCCAGCAGCCAAGAAGGGGAACTAACTCAAGAGACCCAGTACTTC CASSQEGELTQETQYF
TRBJ1-1 TRBV25-1 few TRBD1 TGTGCCAGCAGTGAATCCCCCGGGACAGGGACCTTGAACACTGAAGCTTTCTTT CASSESPGTGTLNTEAFF
TRBJ2-7 TRBV29-1 . . TGCAGCGCCACGGGGTTTGTAGAAGAGGTTTCCGGCTACGAGCAGTACTTC CSATGFVEEVSGYEQYF
TRBJ2-6 TRBV12-3/TRBV12-4 few TRBD1 TGTGCCAGCAGTTCCCTACCTGGGACAGGGAGTGTGTCTGGGGCCAACGTCCTGACTTTC CASSSLPGTGSVSGANVLTF
TRBJ2-3 TRBV5-1 few TRBD1 TGCGCCAGCAGCGATTGGACAGGTACCACAGATACGCAGTATTTT CASSDWTGTTDTQYF
TRBJ2-4 TRBV2 few TRBD2 TGTGCCAGCAGTGGTCTGCGGGGGGGCCGTGCCAAAAACATTCAGTACTTC CASSGLRGGRAKNIQYF
TRBJ1-2 TRBV18 . . TGTGCCAGCTCACCAGGGGGGCTCGGCTATGGCTACACCTTC CASSPGGLGYGYTF
TRBJ2-1 TRBV29-1 . TRBD1 TGCAGCGTTCTCGGGACAGGACTCTACAATGAGCAGTTCTTC CSVLGTGLYNEQFF
TRBJ1-6 TRBV6-1 few . TGTGCCAGCAGACTAAACAGTCGAACGGATTCACCCCTCCACTTT CASRLNSRTDSPLHF
TRBJ2-5 TRBV3-1 . . TGTGCCAGCAGCCATCCTTCAAGGTTGGGCGAGGAGACCCAGTACTTC CASSHPSRLGEETQYF
TRBJ2-7 TRBV12-3/TRBV12-4 few TRBD2 TGTGCCAGCAGTTTCGCCTCGGGTAGCGGGGGAACCTACGAGCAGTACTTC CASSFASGSGGTYEQYF
TRBJ2-7 TRBV7-9 few . TGTGCCAGCAGCTTAGCGAACGGCGGGTCCTACGAGCAGTACTTC CASSLANGGSYEQYF
TRBJ2-7 TRBV5-1 . TRBD1 TGCGCCAGCAGCGCGACAGGGGGCAGGGAGCAGTACTTC CASSATGGREQYF
TRBJ2-7 TRBV6-2/TRBV6-3 few . TGTGCCAGCAGGTCCTGGAATAGCGCCTACGAGCAGTACTTC CASRSWNSAYEQYF
TRBJ2-1 TRBV6-5 few . TGTGCCAGCAGTTACTCTATGGGACTCTCCGCCTATGAGCAGTTCTTC CASSYSMGLSAYEQFF
TRBJ1-6 TRBV15 many . TGTGCCACCAGCAGAGATAGATATTTAGGTTCACCCCTCCACTTT CATSRDRYLGSPLHF
TRBJ2-7 TRBV12-3/TRBV12-4 many TRBD1 TGTGCCAGCAGTCGGAGACTGGGACAGTCTACCTACGAGCAGTACTTC CASSRRLGQSTYEQYF
TRBJ2-7 TRBV6-1 . TRBD1 TGTGCCAGCAGCTCCCGGGACAGCTTCTACGAGCAGTACTTC CASSSRDSFYEQYF
TRBJ1-2 TRBV29-1 . . TGCAGCGTTCGCGACTATGGCTACACCTTC CSVRDYGYTF
TRBJ2-7 TRBV9 few . TGTGCCAGCAGCGCTGGTTGGGGAGACGAGCAGTACTTC CASSAGWGDEQYF
TRBJ2-1 TRBV30 . TRBD2 TGTGCCTGGAGGGGACTAGCTTACAATGAGCAGTTCTTC CAWRGLAYNEQFF
TRBJ2-5 TRBV28 . TRBD1 TGTGCCAGCAGTTTATTGTCAGGGGGCTCCGAGGAGACCCAGTACTTC CASSLLSGGSEETQYF
TRBJ2-1 TRBV6-6 few TRBD1 TGTGCCAGCAGTTTACAGGGGAGCAATGAGCAGTTCTTC CASSLQGSNEQFF
TRBJ2-7 TRBV10-2 . . TGCGCCAGCAGCCCGACAGTCCACGAGCAGTACTTC CASSPTVHEQYF
TRBJ2-6 TRBV7-9 . TRBD2 TGTGCCAGCAGCAAAGATAGTGGGACTAGGGCCAACGTCCTGACTTTC CASSKDSGTRANVLTF
TRBJ2-2 TRBV12-3/TRBV12-4 few . TGTGCCAGCAGCTTAGGGTTGGGTCACACCGGGGAGCTGTTTTTT CASSLGLGHTGELFF
TRBJ2-3 TRBV12-3/TRBV12-4 . TRBD2 TGTGCCTTAAGACTAGCAGCCCAAGATACGCAGTATTTT CALRLAAQDTQYF
TRBJ2-7 TRBV7-9 few . TGTGCCAGCAGCTTAGCTCCAGGGTACTACGAGCAGTACTTC CASSLAPGYYEQYF